This T cell receptor beta chain appears in the sequencing data of a study of yellow fever vaccine responses in identical twins. Study conclusions and caveats: Twins reportedly had a vaccine T cell response that seemed partly convergent, partly personalized.

Turning to this clonotype: The antigen is unknown.

TCRdb redid the calling of the RT-PCR reads with MiXCR, one entry per CDR3 protein. The sample carries approximately 6,900 distinct CDR3 sequences, over 80% recorded once. Germline loops: CDR1 SGHAT, CDR2 FQDESV (reference sequence). Trimming stripped 1 base from V and 5 bases from J, with 17 bases between. The CDR3 has 16 amino acids. The chain combines TRBV11-1 with TRBJ2-5; TRBD2 is a possible D gene (6 bases). The receptor was derived from a woman aged 18 to 35 who received the yellow fever vaccine. Sequenced here: T cells from blood (PBMCs), unsorted or a sorted subset (not recorded which), sampled before or after yellow fever vaccination (not recorded which). CDR3: CASSLVATGVGETQYF. The CDR3 DNA is TGTGCCAGCAGCTTAGTGGCGACGGGGGTCGGGGAGACCCAGTACTTC.